A single sample gave rise to the 15 T cell receptor beta chains below, sequenced in a study of CD8+CD57+ T cells in acquired aplastic anemia. For CDR3 and TCR beta VDJ profiling, genomic DNA was the template used. TCRdb itself ran the reads through MiXCR, one entry per CDR3 protein. The sample gives fewer than 80,000 distinct CDR3 sequences, under 80% of which show up once; 80% to 90% is in the top ten. CD8+CD57+ cell expansion had been shown by flow cytometry in patients chosen for sequencing. The source material was sorted CD4+, CD8+, or CD8+CD57+ T cells (not recorded which) from PBMCs. The receptors stem from a human donor with aplastic anemia.

This clonotype was found a few times. The chain links TRBV2 to TRBJ2-5; no firm D call. CDR3 length: 11 residues. Deletions cut 4 bases from V and 4 bases from J, with 4 bases between. Germline-derived CDR1 and CDR2 are SNHLY and FYNNEI. CDR3 coding DNA: TGTGCCAGCAGTGGGCTAGAGACCCAGTACTTC. Translation: CASSGLETQYF.

The V call is TRBV9, the J call TRBJ2-1; 15 bases are a match to TRBD2. V shed 3 bases, J shed 8 bases, and the junction held 3 bases outside the gene matches. The CDR3 has 15 amino acids. Germline V gene sequence: CDR1 SGDLS, CDR2 YYNGEE. The CDR3 reads CASSERTSGRDEQFF. In DNA, the CDR3 is TGTGCCAGCAGCGAACGGACTAGCGGGAGGGATGAGCAGTTCTTC.

The chain joins TRBV15 to TRBJ2-7; D is possibly TRBD1 or TRBD2 (6 bases each). The CDR3 is made up of 12 amino acids. Germline V gene sequence: CDR1 LNHNV, CDR2 YYDKDF (reference sequence). V was trimmed by 4 bases and J by 4 bases, leaving 8 bases between them. The CDR3 DNA follows: TGTGCCACCAGCACGGGGGCGTACGAGCAGTACTTC. This translates into CATSTGAYEQYF.

The V and J genes are TRBV29-1 and TRBJ1-2; D is uncertain. The CDR3 contains 9 residues. From germline, CDR1 is SQVTM and CDR2 ANQGSEA. V was clipped by 4 bases and J by 8 bases, with 5 bases between them. In DNA, the CDR3 is TGCAGCGTTGTCCCCGGCTACACCTTC. Translated: CSVVPGYTF.

J is TRBJ2-7 and V is TRBV2; D possibly corresponds to TRBD2 (6 bases). This CDR3 has 14 amino acids. V dropped 2 bases and J dropped 7 bases, with 15 bases sitting between them. Germline CDR1 reads SNHLY; CDR2 reads FYNNEI. The CDR3 protein is CASSEQAGTGEQYF. DNA of the CDR3: TGTGCCAGCAGTGAACAGGCGGGGACGGGGGAGCAGTACTTC. Combining the CDR3 with reference TRBV2 and TRBJ2-7 gives the whole variable domain EPEVTQTPSHQVTQMGQEVILRCVPISNHLYFYWYRQILGQKVEFLVSFYNNEISEKSEIFDDQFSVERPDGSNFTLKIRSTKLEDSAMYFCASSEQAGTGEQYFGPGTRLTVT.

This chain joins TRBV2 and TRBJ1-2, with unresolved D. Trimming pared 0 bases from V and 5 bases from J, leaving 13 bases between. This CDR3 has 15 amino acids. Germline CDR1 is SNHLY and CDR2 is FYNNEI. The CDR3 here is CASSEAHGGVYGYTF. The CDR3 nucleotides are TGTGCCAGCAGTGAAGCGCACGGCGGGGTTTATGGCTACACCTTC.

This chain uses TRBV2 with TRBJ2-1; D is possibly TRBD1 or TRBD2 (5 bases each). Trimming pared 3 bases from V and 0 bases from J, leaving 6 bases between. Germline V lookup: CDR1 SNHLY, CDR2 FYNNEI. The CDR3 runs to 14 residues. The CDR3 is CASSDGASYNEQFF. CDR3 bases: TGTGCCAGCAGTGACGGGGCCTCCTACAATGAGCAGTTCTTC.

The chain carries TRBV29-1 and TRBJ2-2; D may be TRBD1 (6 bases). Germline CDR1 SQVTM, CDR2 ANQGSEA. V was clipped by 7 bases and J by 3 bases, with 12 bases between them. The CDR3 has 13 amino acids. CDR3 region: CSAPRTDTGELFF. For the CDR3, the DNA is TGCAGCGCGCCCAGGACAGACACCGGGGAGCTGTTTTTT.

The CDR3 DNA sequence: TGCAGTGCGCTAGCGGGAGGGCCCGCCGGGGAGCTGTTTTTT. This encodes CSALAGGPAGELFF. V is TRBV20-1 and J is TRBJ2-2, with 12 nucleotides matching TRBD2. This CDR3 spans 14 amino acids. Looked up from germline, CDR1 is DFQATT and CDR2 is SNEGSKA (reference sequence). The J segment lost 6 bases and the V segment lost 6 bases, leaving 5 bases of the junction unmatched.

This chain joins TRBV7-8 and TRBJ1-6; no firm D call. Germline loops: CDR1 SGHVS, CDR2 FQNEAQ. The CDR3 is 15 amino acids. Deletions cut 1 base from V and 9 bases from J, with 13 bases between. The CDR3 reads CASSLEGTSGSPLHF. The CDR3 DNA is TGTGCCAGCAGCTTAGAGGGCACGTCAGGTTCACCCCTCCACTTT.

The rearrangement joins TRBV20-1 to TRBJ2-7; D is undetermined. The V end lost 3 bases, the J end lost 5 bases, and 8 bases lay between the germline ends. The CDR3 contains 11 residues. The germline gives CDR1 DFQATT, CDR2 SNEGSKA (reference sequence). The CDR3 DNA reads as TGCAGTGCTAGCGGGCTCCACGAGCAGTACTTC. Protein: CSASGLHEQYF.

There are a few counts of this clonotype. The chain is built from TRBV2 and TRBJ1-1, with TRBD1 as a possible D gene (5 bases). Per the germline V gene, CDR1 is SNHLY and CDR2 is FYNNEI. CDR3 size: 11 residues. Trimming stripped 3 bases from V and 11 bases from J, with 10 bases between. This chain's CDR3 is CASSEGVRAFF. The CDR3 DNA sequence: TGTGCCAGCAGTGAGGGGGTTAGGGCTTTCTTT.

CDR3 nucleotides: TGCAGCGAGCGGGGACAGACTAATGAGCAGTACTTC. It yields the protein CSERGQTNEQYF. The rearrangement uses TRBV29-1 and TRBJ2-7; D is perhaps TRBD1 or TRBD2 (7 bases each). This CDR3 is built from 12 residues. V was clipped by 7 bases and J by 7 bases, with 17 bases between them. Germline values: CDR1 SQVTM, CDR2 ANQGSEA.

The chain couples TRBV2 to TRBJ1-6; D is unresolved. Trimming pared 3 bases from V and 6 bases from J, leaving 3 bases between. This CDR3 region has 12 residues. From germline, CDR1 is SNHLY and CDR2 FYNNEI. The CDR3 DNA follows: TGTGCCAGCAGTGACAGTAATTCACCCCTCCACTTT. The encoded protein is CASSDSNSPLHF.

Concerning this clonotype: This clone may be a read error of a much larger clone one base away. The chain couples TRBV7-9 to TRBJ1-1, with no clear D. Germline lookup yields CDR1 SEHNR and CDR2 FQNEAQ (reference sequence). This CDR3 contains 13 residues. CDR3: CANSLDLGTEAFF. The CDR3, as DNA: TGTGCCAACAGCTTAGACCTAGGCACTGAAGCTTTCTTT. Together with reference TRBV7-9 and TRBJ1-1, the CDR3 gives the full variable domain: DTGVSQNPRHKITKRGQNVTFRCDPISEHNRLYWYRQTLGQGPEFLTYFQNEAQLEKSRLLSDRFSAERPKGSFSTLEIQRTEQGDSAMYLCANSLDLGTEAFFGQGTRLTVV.